This TCR beta chain was retrieved from a study of CD4 T cells in relation to SARS-CoV-2 and coronaviruses. On the study more broadly: ViraFEST: roughly 10-day antigen culture of PBMCs, then TCR beta CDR3 sequencing. Shared crossreactive spike epitopes were mapped to their HLA restriction.

TCRdb keeps only in-frame clones here, not all; method: immunoSEQ multiplex PCR. Seen here are under 20,000 clones, around 79% observed once, and the top ten hold 30%. This clone occurred once. The antigen is not known. Unexposed donor CD4+ T cells date from 2011-2018, before the COVID-19 pandemic. CD4+ T cells were isolated from the cells after less than 13 days of culture. Sequenced input: CD4+ T cells from PBMCs, cultured in vitro. The sequence derives from a human donor in good health.

CDR3 nucleotide sequence: TGTGCTAGTGGTTTTGGAGACCAGGTAGTAGAGCAGTACTTC. Protein product: CASGFGDQVVEQYF. The V call is TRBV12-5, the J call TRBJ2-7; D call uncertain. Germline values: CDR1 LGHNT, CDR2 FRNRAP. Trimming removed 3 bases at V and 7 bases at J, with 16 bases between. The length of the CDR3 is 14 residues.